This TCR beta chain was sequenced during a study of blood T cell repertoires in COVID-19. Study-wide background: There were acute and convalescent COVID-19 samples, and they came from the United States, Italy and Spain. PBMCs, B-cell-depleted T cells, or T cells were the source of the cDNA or gDNA that made up the material.

The repertoire was sequenced with immunoSEQ multiplex PCR; TCRdb's copy has only in-frame clones and lacks some. Here the sample spans some 240,000 clones, 70% to 90% being singletons. This CDR3 region has 14 residues. Per germline, CDR1 SGHRS and CDR2 YFSETQ. V was pared by 4 bases and J by 5 bases, with 13 bases between. This clone came up a few times. The specimen was peripheral blood. The receptor was isolated from a woman aged 65 to 85 with COVID-19, enrolled during active disease. The chain joins TRBV5-1 to TRBJ1-5; the D gene is possibly TRBD1 (5 bases). The CDR3 here is CASSLEPGYQPQHF. Here the CDR3 DNA reads TGCGCCAGCAGCCTTGAACCAGGGTATCAGCCCCAGCATTTT.